This is a list of T cell receptor beta chains from one sample in a study of spatial heterogeneity in lung cancer. Each CDR3 protein is one row after TCRdb ran MiXCR on the 5' RACE reads. This sample yields fewer than 150,000 distinct CDR3 sequences, of which approximately 11% are seen a single time; roughly 24% belongs to the top ten. Sequenced material: PBMCs, taken at follow-up. The source of these receptors is a female donor with early-stage non-small cell lung cancer. The CDR3 runs from the conserved cysteine through the conserved F or W. A D gene is named only where the DNA matches it firmly. Some rows have no size entry. The others give once, few or many, or a class for an expanded clone.

j_gene,abundance,len,v_gene,d_gene,CDR3nt,CDR3aa
TRBJ1-5,few,14,TRBV6-5,TRBD1,TGTGCCAGCAGCCCTGACAGGGGCTATCAGCCCCAGCATTTT,CASSPDRGYQPQHF
TRBJ2-7,-,15,TRBV5-4,TRBD1,TGTGCCAGCAGCCTCAAAGGGACAGCCACCTACGAGCAGTACTTC,CASSLKGTATYEQYF
TRBJ2-3,-,17,TRBV28,-,TGTGCCAGCAGTTTACGCACGACCTGGCAGGGGAGAGATACGCAGTATTTT,CASSLRTTWQGRDTQYF
TRBJ1-5,few,17,TRBV4-2,-,TGTGCCAGCAGCCAAGATCCCCAGGGGCTGAGCAATCAGCCCCAGCATTTT,CASSQDPQGLSNQPQHF
TRBJ2-3,few,17,TRBV19,-,TGTGCCAGTAGTATCGCCAGGAGGGGGGGCAGCACAGATACGCAGTATTTT,CASSIARRGGSTDTQYF
TRBJ1-6,-,12,TRBV20-1,-,TGCAGTGCTAGAGTTTCTAATTCACCCCTCCACTTT,CSARVSNSPLHF
TRBJ2-2,many,16,TRBV27,TRBD2,TGTGCCAGCAGGGCGAGCGGGGGAGAGAACACCGGGGAGCTGTTTTTT,CASRASGGENTGELFF
TRBJ2-3,-,13,TRBV24-1,-,TGTGCCACCAGTGAAGGACACGCAGATACGCAGTATTTT,CATSEGHADTQYF
TRBJ2-1,few,18,TRBV6-4,-,TGTGCCAGCAGTGATGGCCTACTTGGAGAACGGAGCTACAATGAGCAGTTCTTC,CASSDGLLGERSYNEQFF
TRBJ2-1,many,10,TRBV28,-,TGTGCCAGCAGTTTACGGTATTGGTTCTTC,CASSLRYWFF
TRBJ2-3,-,13,TRBV15,-,TGTGCCACCAGCAGAGATCTGGGGGATACGCAGTATTTT,CATSRDLGDTQYF
TRBJ2-5,-,17,TRBV7-3,TRBD2,TGTGCCAGCAGCTTAACTCCCGCTAGCGGGAGTGTAGAGACCCAGTACTTC,CASSLTPASGSVETQYF
TRBJ1-5,many,15,TRBV20-1,TRBD1,TGCAGTGCTTCGGCGACAGGGTTAAGCAATCAGCCCCAGCATTTT,CSASATGLSNQPQHF
TRBJ2-1,many,13,TRBV10-3,TRBD2,TGTGCCATTTCTAGCGGGAATGAAAATGAGCAGTTCTTC,CAISSGNENEQFF
TRBJ2-3,-,15,TRBV4-1,-,TGCGCCAGCAGCCAAGATAGCTTAGGGTCGAATACGCAGTATTTT,CASSQDSLGSNTQYF
TRBJ1-5,many,17,TRBV12-3/TRBV12-4,-,TGTGCCAGCAGCGTTGGAACAGGGTATGATAGCAATCAGCCCCAGCATTTT,CASSVGTGYDSNQPQHF
TRBJ2-3,few,14,TRBV7-3,-,TGTGCCAGCAGCCCTAATGGACTCACAGATACGCAGTATTTT,CASSPNGLTDTQYF
TRBJ2-3,many,11,TRBV2,-,TGTGCCTCGATGAAGGTGGATACGCAGTATTTT,CASMKVDTQYF
TRBJ2-6,few,18,TRBV28,-,TGTGCCAGCAGTCTATTCCGGGGCCCGCGTTCTGGGGCCAACGTCCTGACTTTC,CASSLFRGPRSGANVLTF
TRBJ2-3,few,16,TRBV5-6,TRBD2,TGTGCCAGCAGCTTTAGCGGGAGGAGGAGCACAGATACGCAGTATTTT,CASSFSGRRSTDTQYF
TRBJ2-1,many,13,TRBV18,TRBD2,TGTGCCAGCTCACCAGGACTAGCGGAGGGGATGTTCTTC,CASSPGLAEGMFF
TRBJ2-1,many,14,TRBV11-2,-,TGTGCCAGCAGCCAAAGCGACAGGATCAATGAGCAGTTCTTC,CASSQSDRINEQFF
TRBJ2-3,few,12,TRBV28,-,TGTGCCAGCAGGGGGATCGCAGATACGCAGTATTTT,CASRGIADTQYF
TRBJ1-3,-,15,TRBV18,-,TGTGCCAGCTCACCACTGACATCCGGCGAGGGCACCATATATTTT,CASSPLTSGEGTIYF
TRBJ1-3,few,17,TRBV11-2,-,TGTGCCAGCAGCAGCCCCCGGTTGGGTTCCTCTGGAAACACCATATATTTT,CASSSPRLGSSGNTIYF
TRBJ2-5,-,17,TRBV14,-,TGTGCCAGCAGCCAAGCCTCCCTGCTAGCGCTACAAGAGACCCAGTACTTC,CASSQASLLALQETQYF
TRBJ2-5,-,13,TRBV5-1,-,TGCGCCAGCAGCGGGACGAATCAAGAGACCCAGTACTTC,CASSGTNQETQYF
TRBJ1-2,few,16,TRBV10-3,TRBD1,TGTGCCATCAGGACCATACCGACAGGGGCTAACTATGGCTACACCTTC,CAIRTIPTGANYGYTF